This T cell receptor beta chain derives from a study of breast tumors, draining lymph nodes, adjacent tissues. Study findings and constraints: Luminal-like breast cancer showed significantly higher tumor–nontumor repertoire similarity than basal-like. That most tumor T cells come from lymph nodes remained unproven. Tumor TCR diversity was below lymph nodes but above nontumor tissue.

At least ten counts were recorded for this clonotype. Antigen unknown. TCRdb re-called the multiplex PCR reads with MiXCR, one entry per CDR3 protein. Of about 150,000 distinct CDR3 sequences listed, 32% are singletons. Breast cancer patients provided tissue from their axillary draining lymph nodes. The clonotype originates from a female donor with breast cancer. Some clones in this sample may be carry-over from other donors' samples. Specimen: axillary lymph node tissue.

Here the CDR3 reads CASSLGTVNTGELFF. CDR3 bases: TGTGCCAGCAGTCTCGGGACAGTGAACACCGGGGAGCTGTTTTTT. This chain connects TRBV6-5 to TRBJ2-2, with 7 bases aligning to TRBD1. Germline assignment: CDR1 MNHEY and CDR2 SVGAGI. V lost 5 bases to trimming and J lost 1 base; unmatched junction nucleotides: 4. The CDR3 has 15 residues.